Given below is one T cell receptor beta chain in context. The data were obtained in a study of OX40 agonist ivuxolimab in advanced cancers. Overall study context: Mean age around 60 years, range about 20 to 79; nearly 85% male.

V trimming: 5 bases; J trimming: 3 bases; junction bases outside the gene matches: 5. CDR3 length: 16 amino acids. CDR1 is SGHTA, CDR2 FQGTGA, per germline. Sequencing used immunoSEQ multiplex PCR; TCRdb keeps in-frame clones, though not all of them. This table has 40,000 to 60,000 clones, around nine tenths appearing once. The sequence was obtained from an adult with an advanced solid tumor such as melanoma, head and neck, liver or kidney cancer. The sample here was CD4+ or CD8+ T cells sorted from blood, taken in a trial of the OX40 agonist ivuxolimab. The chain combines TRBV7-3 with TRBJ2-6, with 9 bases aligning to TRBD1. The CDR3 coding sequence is TGTGCCAGCAGCCCAGGACAGGGGATTGGGGCCAACGTCCTGACTTTC. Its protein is CASSPGQGIGANVLTF. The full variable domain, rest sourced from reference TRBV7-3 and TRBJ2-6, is GAGVSQTPSNKVTEKGKYVELRCDPISGHTALYWYRQSLGQGPEFLIYFQGTGAADDSGLPNDRFFAVRPEGSVSTLKIQRTERGDSAVYLCASSPGQGIGANVLTFGAGSRLTVL.